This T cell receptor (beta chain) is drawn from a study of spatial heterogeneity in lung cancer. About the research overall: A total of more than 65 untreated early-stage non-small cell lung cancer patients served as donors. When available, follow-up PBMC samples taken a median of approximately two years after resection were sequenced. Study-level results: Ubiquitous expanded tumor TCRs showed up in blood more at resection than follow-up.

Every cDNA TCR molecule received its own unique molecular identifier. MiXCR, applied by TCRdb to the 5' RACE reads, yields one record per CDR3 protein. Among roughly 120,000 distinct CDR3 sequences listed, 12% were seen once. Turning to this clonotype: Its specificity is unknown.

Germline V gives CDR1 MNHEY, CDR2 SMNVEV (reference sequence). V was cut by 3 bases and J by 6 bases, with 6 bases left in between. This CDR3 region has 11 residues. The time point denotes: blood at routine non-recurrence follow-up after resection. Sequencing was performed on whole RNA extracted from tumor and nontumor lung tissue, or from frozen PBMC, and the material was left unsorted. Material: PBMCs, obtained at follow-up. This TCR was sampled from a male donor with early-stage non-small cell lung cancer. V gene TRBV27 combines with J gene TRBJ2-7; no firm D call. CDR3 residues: CASSFRSEQYF. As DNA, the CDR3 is TGTGCCAGCAGTTTCAGATCCGAGCAGTACTTC.